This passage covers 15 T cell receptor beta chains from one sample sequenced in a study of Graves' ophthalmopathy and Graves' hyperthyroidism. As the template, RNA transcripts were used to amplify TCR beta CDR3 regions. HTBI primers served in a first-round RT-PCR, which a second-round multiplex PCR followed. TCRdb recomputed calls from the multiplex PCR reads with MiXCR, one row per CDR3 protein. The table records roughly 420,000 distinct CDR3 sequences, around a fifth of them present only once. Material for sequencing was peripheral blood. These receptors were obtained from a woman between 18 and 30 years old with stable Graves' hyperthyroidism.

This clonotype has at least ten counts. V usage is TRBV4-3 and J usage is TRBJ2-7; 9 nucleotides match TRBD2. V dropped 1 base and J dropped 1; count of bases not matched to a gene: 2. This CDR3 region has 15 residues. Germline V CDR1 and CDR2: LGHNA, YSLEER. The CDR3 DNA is TGCGCCAGCAGCCAAGCCCTAGCGGGGTCCTACGAGCAGTACTTC. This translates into CASSQALAGSYEQYF.

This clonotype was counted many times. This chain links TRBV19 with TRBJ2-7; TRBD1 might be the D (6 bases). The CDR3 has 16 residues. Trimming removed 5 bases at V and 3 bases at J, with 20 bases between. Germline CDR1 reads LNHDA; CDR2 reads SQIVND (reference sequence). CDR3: CASSPRGVGTFYEQYF. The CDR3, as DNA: TGTGCCAGTAGTCCCAGGGGTGTCGGGACCTTCTACGAGCAGTACTTC. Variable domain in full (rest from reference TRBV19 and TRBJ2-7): DGGITQSPKYLFRKEGQNVTLSCEQNLNHDAMYWYRQDPGQGLRLIYYSQIVNDFQKGDIAEGYSVSREKKESFPLTVTSAQKNPTAFYLCASSPRGVGTFYEQYFGPGTRLTVT.

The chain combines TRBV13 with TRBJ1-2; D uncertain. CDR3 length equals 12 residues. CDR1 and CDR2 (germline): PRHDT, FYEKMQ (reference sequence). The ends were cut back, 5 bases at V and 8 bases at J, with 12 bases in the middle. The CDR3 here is CASSNYPWGYTF. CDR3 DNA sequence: TGTGCCAGCAGCAACTACCCCTGGGGCTACACCTTC.

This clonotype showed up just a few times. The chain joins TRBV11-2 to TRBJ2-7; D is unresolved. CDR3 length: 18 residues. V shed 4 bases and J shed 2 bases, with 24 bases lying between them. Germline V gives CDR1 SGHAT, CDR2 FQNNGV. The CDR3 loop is CASSSRRDLIPTPYEQYF. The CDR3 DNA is TGTGCCAGCAGCTCGCGAAGGGATCTGATTCCTACCCCCTACGAGCAGTACTTC.

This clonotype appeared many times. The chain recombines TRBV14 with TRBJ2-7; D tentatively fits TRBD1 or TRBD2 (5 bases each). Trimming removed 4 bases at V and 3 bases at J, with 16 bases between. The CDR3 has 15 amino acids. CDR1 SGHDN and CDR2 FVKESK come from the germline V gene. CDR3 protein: CASSLGTLRGYEQYF. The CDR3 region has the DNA TGTGCCAGCAGCCTAGGGACCTTGAGGGGCTACGAGCAGTACTTC.

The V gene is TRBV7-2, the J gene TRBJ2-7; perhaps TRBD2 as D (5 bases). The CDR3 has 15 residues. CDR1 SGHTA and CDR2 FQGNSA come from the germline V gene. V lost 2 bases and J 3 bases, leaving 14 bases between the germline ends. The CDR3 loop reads CASSLSVTEGYEQYF. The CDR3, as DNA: TGTGCCAGCAGCTTAAGCGTAACAGAGGGCTACGAGCAGTACTTC.

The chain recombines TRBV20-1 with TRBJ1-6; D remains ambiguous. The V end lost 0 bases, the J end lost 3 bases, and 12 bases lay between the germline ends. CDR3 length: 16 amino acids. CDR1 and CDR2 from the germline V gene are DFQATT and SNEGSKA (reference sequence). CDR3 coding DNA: TGCAGTGCTAGAGATAGAGGGATCGGCTATAATTCACCCCTCCACTTT. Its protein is CSARDRGIGYNSPLHF.

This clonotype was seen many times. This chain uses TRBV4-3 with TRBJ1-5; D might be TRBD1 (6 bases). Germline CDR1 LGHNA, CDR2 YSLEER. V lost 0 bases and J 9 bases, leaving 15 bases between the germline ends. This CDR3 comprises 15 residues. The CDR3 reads CASSQDQGHPMPQHF. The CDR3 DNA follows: TGCGCCAGCAGCCAAGACCAGGGACACCCAATGCCCCAGCATTTT.

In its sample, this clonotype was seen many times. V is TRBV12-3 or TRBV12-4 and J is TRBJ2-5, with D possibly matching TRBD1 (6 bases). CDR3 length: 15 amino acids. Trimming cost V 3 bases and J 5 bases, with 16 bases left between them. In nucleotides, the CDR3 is TGTGCCAGCAGTTTTGAACAGGGTCTGGGGGAGACCCAGTACTTC. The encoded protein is CASSFEQGLGETQYF.

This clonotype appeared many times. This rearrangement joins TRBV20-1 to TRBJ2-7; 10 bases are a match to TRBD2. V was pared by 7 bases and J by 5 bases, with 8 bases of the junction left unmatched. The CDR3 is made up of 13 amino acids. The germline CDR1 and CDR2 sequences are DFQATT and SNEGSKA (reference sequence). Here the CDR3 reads CSGPASGSNEQYF. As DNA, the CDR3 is TGCAGTGGACCGGCTAGCGGGAGCAACGAGCAGTACTTC.

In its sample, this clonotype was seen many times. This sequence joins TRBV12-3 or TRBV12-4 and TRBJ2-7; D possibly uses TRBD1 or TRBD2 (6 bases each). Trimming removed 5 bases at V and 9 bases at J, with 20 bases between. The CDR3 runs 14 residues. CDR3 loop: CASSKRAHSGAQYF. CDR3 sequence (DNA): TGTGCCAGCAGTAAAAGGGCACACTCGGGGGCGCAGTACTTC.

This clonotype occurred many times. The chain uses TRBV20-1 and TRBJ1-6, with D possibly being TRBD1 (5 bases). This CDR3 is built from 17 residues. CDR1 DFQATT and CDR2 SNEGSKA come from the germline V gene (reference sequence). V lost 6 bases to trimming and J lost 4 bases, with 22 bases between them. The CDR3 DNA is TGCAGTGCAACGCTGCTGAGGGACCCCGCGTATAATTCACCCCTCCACTTT. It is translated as CSATLLRDPAYNSPLHF.

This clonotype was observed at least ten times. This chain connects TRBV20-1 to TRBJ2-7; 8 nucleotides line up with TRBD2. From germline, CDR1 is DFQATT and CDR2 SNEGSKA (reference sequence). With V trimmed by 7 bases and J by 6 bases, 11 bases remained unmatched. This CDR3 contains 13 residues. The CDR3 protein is CSVRTSPRGEQYF. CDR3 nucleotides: TGCAGTGTCCGGACTAGCCCCAGGGGCGAGCAGTACTTC.

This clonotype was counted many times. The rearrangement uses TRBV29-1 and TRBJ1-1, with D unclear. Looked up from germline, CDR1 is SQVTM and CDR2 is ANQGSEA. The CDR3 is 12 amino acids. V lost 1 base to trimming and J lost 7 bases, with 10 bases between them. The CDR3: CSVEGHESEAFF. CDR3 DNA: TGCAGCGTTGAAGGGCATGAGAGTGAAGCTTTCTTT.

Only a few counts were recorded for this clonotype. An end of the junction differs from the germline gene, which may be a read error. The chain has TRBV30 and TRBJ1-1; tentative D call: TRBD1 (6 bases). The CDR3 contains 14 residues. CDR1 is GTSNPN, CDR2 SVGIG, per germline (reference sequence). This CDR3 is CAWSPGTMYTDAFF. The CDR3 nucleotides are TGTGCCTGGAGTCCCGGGACAATGTACACTGATGCTTTCTTT.